Below, 10 T cell receptor beta chains from the same sample are listed, as sequenced in a study of radiation and T cells in renal cell carcinoma. Sample time point: blood 2 weeks post-SBRT. Stated treatment: 15 Gy SBRT to primary tumor, nephrectomy 4 weeks later. Here immunoSEQ multiplex PCR was the method, and the copy in TCRdb shows in-frame clones only, minus some. The repertoire holds about 130,000 clones, with 88% as singletons. Here the sequenced sample was blood, taken from a patient whose treatment included radiotherapy and nephrectomy. These receptors were taken from a woman aged 65 to 85 with renal cell carcinoma.

CDR3 in DNA: TGCGCCAGCAGTCAATGCAAGTGCAACTATGGCTACACCTTC. Translation gives CASSQCKCNYGYTF. The genes are TRBV23-1 and TRBJ1-2; D gene ambiguous. TRBV23-1 is placed among ORFs of uncertain function. This CDR3 contains 14 residues. Trimming stripped 1 base from V and 2 bases from J, with 8 bases between.

This clone was counted only a few times. The chain joins TRBV28 to TRBJ1-1; D is ambiguous. The CDR3 covers 11 residues. Germline lookup yields CDR1 MDHEN and CDR2 SYDVKM. V gave up 2 bases and J gave up 10 bases, with 8 bases separating them. As DNA, the CDR3 is TGTGCCAGCAGTTTAGGGGTCTTAGCTTTCTTT. Translation gives CASSLGVLAFF.

The chain joins TRBV6-1 to TRBJ1-1; D remains ambiguous. Looked up from germline, CDR1 is MNHNS and CDR2 is SASEGT. The CDR3 has 13 amino acids. Trimming left V 2 bases short and J 1 base short, with 5 bases between. CDR3 in amino acids: CASSETGNTEAFF. CDR3 in DNA: TGTGCCAGCAGTGAAACCGGGAACACTGAAGCTTTCTTT.

The chain carries TRBV4-3 and TRBJ1-1, with D perhaps TRBD1 (5 bases). The CDR3 covers 13 residues. The germline gives CDR1 LGHNA, CDR2 YSLEER. The germline V and J ends were trimmed by 0 bases and 4 bases, with 6 bases remaining between them. DNA for the CDR3: TGCGCCAGCAGCCAAGAAGGGGCCACTGAAGCTTTCTTT. Amino acids: CASSQEGATEAFF.

The rearrangement uses TRBV5-1 and TRBJ2-5; D tentatively fits TRBD1 or TRBD2 (6 bases each). V lost 0 bases and J lost 7, with 13 bases in between. CDR1 is SGHRS and CDR2 is YFSETQ in the germline V gene. This CDR3 spans 14 amino acids. The CDR3 protein is CASSLVGGQTTQYF. DNA for the CDR3: TGCGCCAGCAGCTTGGTTGGGGGGCAGACGACCCAGTACTTC.

The chain combines TRBV28 with TRBJ2-7; D unresolved. The V end lost 2 bases, the J end lost 3 bases, and 11 bases lay between the germline ends. Germline V gene lookup returns CDR1 MDHEN and CDR2 SYDVKM. The CDR3 contains 14 residues. CDR3 sequence (DNA): TGTGCCAGCAGTTTAGAAGGGCCGTACTACGAGCAGTACTTC. Its protein product is CASSLEGPYYEQYF.

This clone was observed a single time. The rearrangement links TRBV6-1 to TRBJ1-1; no clear D. The CDR3 has 16 residues. V lost 4 bases and J lost 0, with 15 bases in between. Per the germline V gene, CDR1 is MNHNS and CDR2 is SASEGT. The CDR3 DNA follows: TGTGCCAGCAGTGTTTCGTTTGGACGGATGAACACTGAAGCTTTCTTT. It specifies CASSVSFGRMNTEAFF.

The CDR3 coding sequence is TGTGCCAGCAGCTCGACAGCCGGGATGAACACTGAAGCTTTCTTT. This encodes CASSSTAGMNTEAFF. The chain is built from TRBV7-2 and TRBJ1-1; a weak D match, TRBD1 (5 bases). Deletions cut 4 bases from V and 0 bases from J, with 12 bases between. The V gene's germline CDR1 is SGHTA and CDR2 FQGNSA. This CDR3 contains 15 residues.

This clone was found once. V gene TRBV2 combines with J gene TRBJ2-5, with no clear D. TRBJ2-7 matches the DNA end more closely, so the J call is doubtful. The CDR3 loop spans 11 amino acids. Per germline, CDR1 SNHLY and CDR2 FYNNEI. CDR3 region: CASSGAYEQYF. In nucleotides, the CDR3 is TGTGCCAGCAGTGGGGCCTACGAGCAGTACTTC.

This clone was observed once. The V gene is TRBV19, the J gene TRBJ1-2; possible D gene TRBD1, 5 bases. The germline gives CDR1 LNHDA, CDR2 SQIVND (reference sequence). CDR3 length equals 14 residues. V was pared by 2 bases and J by 7 bases, with 14 bases between. The CDR3 DNA is TGTGCCAGTAGTATACAGGGTAGAGTCACTGGCTACACCTTC. This sequence encodes CASSIQGRVTGYTF.